This entry lists 9 T cell receptor beta chains sequenced from one sample in a study of radiation and T cells in renal cell carcinoma. Here immunoSEQ multiplex PCR was the method, and the copy in TCRdb shows in-frame clones only, minus some. The sample shows about 86,000 clones, around four fifths of them seen only once. Regarding time point: blood 4 weeks post-SBRT, at nephrectomy. The treatment is: 15 Gy SBRT to primary tumor, nephrectomy 4 weeks later. The specimen comprised blood, sampled from a patient whose treatment included radiotherapy and nephrectomy. These receptors originate from a man aged 50-59 years with renal cell carcinoma.

This clone is large. This rearrangement joins TRBV11-2 to TRBJ1-2; tentatively, D is TRBD1 (5 bases). Trimming cost V 1 base and J 3 bases, with 9 bases left between them. Germline V gene sequence: CDR1 SGHAT, CDR2 FQNNGV. The CDR3 runs to 14 residues. The CDR3 spells CASSLGVGDYGYTF. CDR3 nucleotides: TGTGCCAGCAGCTTAGGGGTAGGGGACTATGGCTACACCTTC.

This rearrangement joins TRBV23-1 to TRBJ1-1, with D possibly being TRBD1 (6 bases). TRBV23-1 is assigned to the ORF class and has an uncertain function. CDR3 length equals 14 residues. Trimming took 3 bases from V and 1 from J, leaving 9 bases between them. The CDR3 region is CASSHSRGNTEAFF. CDR3 DNA sequence: TGCGCCAGCAGTCATTCCAGGGGGAACACTGAAGCTTTCTTT.

As DNA, the CDR3 is TGTGCCACCAGCAGAATCGACAGGGGACACTATGGCTACACCTTC. It yields the protein CATSRIDRGHYGYTF. This sequence joins TRBV15 and TRBJ1-2; 8 nucleotides line up with TRBD1. This CDR3 is 15 amino acids long. Germline lookup yields CDR1 LNHNV and CDR2 YYDKDF (reference sequence). With 2 bases clipped from V and 3 bases from J, the junction kept 5 bases outside the gene matches. The complete variable domain, with remaining parts taken from reference TRBV15 and TRBJ1-2, reads DAMVIQNPRYQVTQFGKPVTLSCSQTLNHNVMYWYQQKSSQAPKLLFHYYDKDFNNEADTPDNFQSRRPNTSFCFLDIRSPGLGDTAMYLCATSRIDRGHYGYTFGSGTRLTVV.

The J gene is TRBJ2-1, the V gene TRBV10-3; the match to TRBD2 covers 8 bases. Germline V gene data show CDR1 as ENHRY and CDR2 as SYGVKD. V shed 4 bases and J 9 bases; nucleotides not matched to a gene: 14. This CDR3 is 16 amino acids long. The CDR3 DNA reads TGTGCCATCAGTGCCGGGGGGGCCTCGAGGTTACGTGAGCAGTTCTTC. It codes for CAISAGGASRLREQFF.

CDR3 DNA sequence: TGCGCCAGCAGCCAAGACTCGAGGACAGACATTTCAGATACGCAGTATTTT. This translates into CASSQDSRTDISDTQYF. V usage is TRBV4-3 and J usage is TRBJ2-3; D might be TRBD1 (6 bases). This CDR3 comprises 17 residues. V lost 0 bases to trimming and J lost 4 bases, with 17 bases between them. CDR1 and CDR2 from the germline V gene are LGHNA and YSLEER.

This rearrangement joins TRBV5-5 to TRBJ2-3; TRBD2 agrees at 9 bases. Germline CDR1 is SGHKS and CDR2 is YYEKEE (reference sequence). The CDR3 consists of 15 residues. The J segment lost 3 bases and the V segment lost 4 bases, leaving 6 bases of the junction unmatched. The CDR3 DNA is TGTGCCAGCAGCCCTCTAGCGGGGTTAACAGATACGCAGTATTTT. Translation: CASSPLAGLTDTQYF. Combining the CDR3 with reference TRBV5-5 and TRBJ2-3 gives the whole variable domain DAGVTQSPTHLIKTRGQQVTLRCSPISGHKSVSWYQQVLGQGPQFIFQYYEKEERGRGNFPDRFSARQFPNYSSELNVNALLLGDSALYLCASSPLAGLTDTQYFGPGTRLTVL.

The V and J genes are TRBV6-1 and TRBJ2-1; 10 bases match TRBD2. This CDR3 has 16 residues. CDR1 is MNHNS and CDR2 is SASEGT in the germline V gene. Trimming removed 4 bases from V and 7 bases from J; junction bases left unmatched: 10. The CDR3 is CASSGNQREGSNEQFF. CDR3 nucleotides: TGTGCCAGCAGTGGAAATCAGCGGGAGGGGTCGAATGAGCAGTTCTTC.

J is TRBJ2-3 and V is TRBV4-1, with TRBD2 matching over 9 bases. The CDR3 has 16 amino acids. Germline V gives CDR1 MGHRA, CDR2 YSYEKL. V dropped 4 bases and J dropped 2; count of bases not matched to a gene: 7. This chain's CDR3 is CASSPSLAGYTDTQYF. CDR3 nucleotide sequence: TGCGCCAGCAGCCCCTCCCTAGCGGGGTACACAGATACGCAGTATTTT.

The chain uses TRBV19 and TRBJ2-7; TRBD1 agrees at 10 bases. The length of the CDR3 is 14 residues. Trimming cost V 4 bases and J 4 bases; bases outside gene matches: 4. Germline V gene lookup returns CDR1 LNHDA and CDR2 SQIVND (reference sequence). The CDR3: CASSKGQGLYEQYF. The DNA of the CDR3 is TGTGCCAGTAGTAAGGGACAGGGGCTTTACGAGCAGTACTTC.